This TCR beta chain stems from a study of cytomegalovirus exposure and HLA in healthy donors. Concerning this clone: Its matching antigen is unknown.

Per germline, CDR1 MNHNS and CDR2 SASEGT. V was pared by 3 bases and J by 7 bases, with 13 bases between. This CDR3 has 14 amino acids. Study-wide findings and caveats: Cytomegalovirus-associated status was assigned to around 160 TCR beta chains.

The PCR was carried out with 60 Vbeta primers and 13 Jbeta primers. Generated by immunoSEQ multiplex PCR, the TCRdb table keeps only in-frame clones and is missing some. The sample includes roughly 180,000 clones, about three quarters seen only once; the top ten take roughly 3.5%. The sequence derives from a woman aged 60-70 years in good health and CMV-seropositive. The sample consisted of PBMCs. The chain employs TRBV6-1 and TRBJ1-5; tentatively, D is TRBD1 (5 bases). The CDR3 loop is CASSDSQGKQPQHF. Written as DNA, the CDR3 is TGTGCCAGCAGTGATAGTCAGGGAAAGCAGCCCCAGCATTTT.